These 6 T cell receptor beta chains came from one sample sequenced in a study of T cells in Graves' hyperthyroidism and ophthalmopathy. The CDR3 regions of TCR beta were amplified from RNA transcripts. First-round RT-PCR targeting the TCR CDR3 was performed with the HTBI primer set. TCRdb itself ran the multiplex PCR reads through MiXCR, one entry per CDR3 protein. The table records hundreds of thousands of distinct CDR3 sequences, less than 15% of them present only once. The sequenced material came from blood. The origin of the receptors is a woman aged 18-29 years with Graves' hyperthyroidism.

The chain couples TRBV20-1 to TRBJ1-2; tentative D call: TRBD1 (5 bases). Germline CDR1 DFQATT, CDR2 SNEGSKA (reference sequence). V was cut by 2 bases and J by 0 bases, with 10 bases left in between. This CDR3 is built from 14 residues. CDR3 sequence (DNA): TGCAGTGCTAGACCAGGGAACACTAACTATGGCTACACCTTC. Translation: CSARPGNTNYGYTF.

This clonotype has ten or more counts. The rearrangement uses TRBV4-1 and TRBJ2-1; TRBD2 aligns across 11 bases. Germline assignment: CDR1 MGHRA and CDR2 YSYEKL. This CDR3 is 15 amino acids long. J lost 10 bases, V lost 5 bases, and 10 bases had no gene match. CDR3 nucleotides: TGCGCCAGCAGCAAACCGGGACTAGCGGATAACGAGCAGTTCTTC. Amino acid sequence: CASSKPGLADNEQFF.

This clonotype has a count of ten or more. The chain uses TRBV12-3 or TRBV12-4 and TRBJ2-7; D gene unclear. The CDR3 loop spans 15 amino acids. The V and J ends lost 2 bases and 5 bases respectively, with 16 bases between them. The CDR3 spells CASSLSSDGEDEQYF. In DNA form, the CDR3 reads TGTGCCAGCAGTTTATCCTCGGACGGAGAAGACGAGCAGTACTTC.

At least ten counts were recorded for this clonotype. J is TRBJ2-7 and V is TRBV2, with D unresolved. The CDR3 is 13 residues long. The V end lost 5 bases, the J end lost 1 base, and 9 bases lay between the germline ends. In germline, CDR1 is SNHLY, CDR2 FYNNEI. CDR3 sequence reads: CASSITDSYEQYF. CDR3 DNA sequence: TGTGCCAGCAGTATTACAGATTCCTACGAGCAGTACTTC.

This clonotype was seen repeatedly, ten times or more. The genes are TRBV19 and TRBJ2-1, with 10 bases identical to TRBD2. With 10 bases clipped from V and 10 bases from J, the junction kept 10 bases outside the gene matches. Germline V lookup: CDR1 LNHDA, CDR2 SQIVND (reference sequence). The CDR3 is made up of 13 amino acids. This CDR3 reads CAIGASGRGEQFF. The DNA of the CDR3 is TGTGCCATAGGGGCTAGCGGGAGAGGCGAGCAGTTCTTC. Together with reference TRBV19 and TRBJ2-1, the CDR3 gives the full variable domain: DGGITQSPKYLFRKEGQNVTLSCEQNLNHDAMYWYRQDPGQGLRLIYYSQIVNDFQKGDIAEGYSVSREKKESFPLTVTSAQKNPTAFYLCAIGASGRGEQFFGPGTRLTVL.

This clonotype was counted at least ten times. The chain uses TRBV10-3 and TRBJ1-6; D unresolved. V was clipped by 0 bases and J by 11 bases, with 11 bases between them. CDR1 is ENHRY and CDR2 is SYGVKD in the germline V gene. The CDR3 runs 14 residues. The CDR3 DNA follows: TGTGCCATCAGTGAGTCGAGGAGCAGCGCACCCCTCCACTTT. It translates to CAISESRSSAPLHF.